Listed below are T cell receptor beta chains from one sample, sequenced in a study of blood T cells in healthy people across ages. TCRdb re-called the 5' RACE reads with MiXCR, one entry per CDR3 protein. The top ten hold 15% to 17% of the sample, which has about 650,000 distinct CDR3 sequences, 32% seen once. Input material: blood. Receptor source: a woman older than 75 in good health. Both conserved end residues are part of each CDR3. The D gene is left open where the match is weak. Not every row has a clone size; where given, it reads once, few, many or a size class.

CASSQDGLAGGRRGNTGELFF	TGTGCCAGCAGCCAAGATGGACTAGCGGGGGGCCGGCGGGGAAACACCGGGGAGCTGTTTTTT	TRBV3-1	TRBJ2-2	TRBD2	few
CVWSVYRTSGIQETQYF	TGTGTCTGGAGTGTATATCGCACTAGCGGGATCCAAGAGACCCAGTACTTC	TRBV30	TRBJ2-5	TRBD2	.
CATSREDRGYNEQFF	TGTGCCACCAGCAGAGAGGACAGGGGATACAATGAGCAGTTCTTC	TRBV15	TRBJ2-1	TRBD1	many
CASSSGQGLSTDTQYF	TGTGCCAGCAGCTCGGGACAGGGACTTAGCACAGATACGCAGTATTTT	TRBV7-8	TRBJ2-3	TRBD1	many
CASSVDSFAKGEETQYF	TGTGCCAGCAGTGTGGACAGTTTTGCAAAGGGGGAAGAGACCCAGTACTTC	TRBV25-1	TRBJ2-5	.	.
CASSERRVNEQFF	TGTGCCAGCAGTGAAAGGAGGGTTAATGAGCAGTTCTTC	TRBV2	TRBJ2-1	.	many
CSVGTGGGRTEAFF	TGCAGCGTTGGGACAGGGGGCGGACGAACTGAAGCTTTCTTT	TRBV29-1	TRBJ1-1	TRBD1	many
CASSGREYGNTIYF	TGTGCCAGCAGCGGCAGGGAATATGGAAACACCATATATTTT	TRBV7-9	TRBJ1-3	.	.
CSARGETLAYEQYF	TGCAGTGCTAGAGGCGAGACTCTAGCCTACGAGCAGTACTTC	TRBV20-1	TRBJ2-7	.	.
CASSYRQGGDTQYF	TGTGCCAGCAGTTATCGGCAGGGGGGGGATACGCAGTATTTT	TRBV12-3/TRBV12-4	TRBJ2-3	.	.
CASSPKSNEKLFF	TGTGCCAGCTCACCCAAGAGTAATGAAAAACTGTTTTTT	TRBV18	TRBJ1-4	.	few
CATCPWDSGYGYTF	TGTGCCACCTGCCCTTGGGACAGCGGATATGGCTACACCTTC	TRBV6-5	TRBJ1-2	TRBD1	.
CASCYGTGGNQPQHF	TGTGCCAGCTGCTACGGGACAGGGGGCAATCAGCCCCAGCATTTT	TRBV12-3/TRBV12-4	TRBJ1-5	TRBD1	many
CPSSDWGQRSYEQYF	TGTCCCAGCAGTGACTGGGGGCAGCGGAGCTACGAGCAGTACTTC	TRBV2	TRBJ2-7	.	few
CASSGQIGEQYF	TGTGCCAGCAGTGGACAGATAGGCGAGCAGTACTTC	TRBV7-2	TRBJ2-7	.	many
CASSLKQGSEAFF	TGTGCCAGCAGTTTAAAACAGGGTTCTGAAGCTTTCTTT	TRBV12-3/TRBV12-4	TRBJ1-1	.	many
CASSQTRLSYNEQFF	TGTGCCAGCAGCCAAACGAGGCTTTCCTACAATGAGCAGTTCTTC	TRBV6-5	TRBJ2-1	.	many
CGAPGQGASSYNSPLHF	TGCGGTGCCCCGGGACAGGGGGCAAGCTCCTATAATTCACCCCTCCACTTT	TRBV20-1	TRBJ1-6	TRBD1	.
CASSAPGIGHNEQFF	TGTGCCAGCAGCGCGCCGGGAATAGGGCACAATGAGCAGTTCTTC	TRBV7-9	TRBJ2-1	.	many
CASSQNSGRDEQFF	TGTGCCAGCAGCCAAAATTCGGGGAGGGATGAGCAGTTCTTC	TRBV3-1	TRBJ2-1	TRBD2	.
CASSRTGPRGNSPLHF	TGTGCCAGCAGCCGGACAGGTCCAAGAGGTAATTCACCCCTCCACTTT	TRBV7-9	TRBJ1-6	TRBD1	few
CASSSGQGWDEQYF	TGCGCCAGCAGCTCCGGACAGGGGTGGGACGAGCAGTACTTC	TRBV5-1	TRBJ2-7	TRBD1	many
CASRRQIHNTEAFF	TGTGCCAGCCGAAGACAGATCCATAACACTGAAGCTTTCTTT	TRBV6-1	TRBJ1-1	.	.
CAISESGGGGYTF	TGTGCCATCAGTGAATCAGGGGGCGGTGGCTACACCTTC	TRBV10-3	TRBJ1-2	TRBD1	.
CASSPRDSVQETQYF	TGTGCCAGCAGTCCGAGGGACAGTGTCCAAGAGACCCAGTACTTC	TRBV6-2/TRBV6-3	TRBJ2-5	TRBD1	many
CASTLAGSPHNEQFF	TGTGCCAGCACCCTAGCGGGGTCACCGCACAATGAGCAGTTCTTC	TRBV7-9	TRBJ2-1	TRBD2	.
CASSLEGFGSNQPQHF	TGCGCCAGCAGCTTGGAAGGGTTTGGCAGCAATCAGCCCCAGCATTTT	TRBV5-1	TRBJ1-5	.	.
CASSYGGRRGQETQYF	TGTGCCAGCAGTTACGGCGGCAGGAGGGGACAAGAGACCCAGTACTTC	TRBV6-6	TRBJ2-5	.	many
CSAPLFGGTTYEQYF	TGCAGTGCTCCCCTTTTTGGGGGGACGACCTACGAGCAGTACTTC	TRBV20-1	TRBJ2-7	.	many
CASTKGARETQYF	TGTGCCAGCACAAAGGGGGCTAGGGAGACCCAGTACTTC	TRBV5-6	TRBJ2-5	TRBD1	many
CASRGSGANVLTF	TGTGCCAGCAGGGGCTCTGGGGCCAACGTCCTGACTTTC	TRBV12-3/TRBV12-4	TRBJ2-6	.	many
CASSHLEKALGYTF	TGCGCCAGCAGCCACCTTGAGAAGGCACTAGGCTACACCTTC	TRBV4-3	TRBJ1-2	.	many
CSAESETQYF	TGCAGCGCCGAGTCAGAGACCCAGTACTTC	TRBV29-1	TRBJ2-5	.	.
CSASTQHSYNEQFF	TGCAGTGCCAGTACCCAGCACTCCTACAATGAGCAGTTCTTC	TRBV20-1	TRBJ2-1	.	.
CASTHRAFHEQYF	TGTGCCAGCACCCACAGGGCCTTCCACGAGCAGTACTTC	TRBV21-1	TRBJ2-7	.	.
CASSRLRGSTDTQYF	TGTGCCAGCAGCCGGCTGCGGGGGAGCACAGATACGCAGTATTTT	TRBV7-2	TRBJ2-3	TRBD2	many
CASSRDSITDTQYF	TGTGCCAGCAGTCGGGACTCCATCACAGATACGCAGTATTTT	TRBV12-3/TRBV12-4	TRBJ2-3	.	.
CASSPTVSGGETQYF	TGTGCCAGTAGCCCAACGGTCTCCGGGGGAGAGACCCAGTACTTC	TRBV19	TRBJ2-5	.	many
CASSQDLNRLQETQYF	TGCGCCAGCAGCCAAGATCTGAACAGGTTACAAGAGACCCAGTACTTC	TRBV4-1	TRBJ2-5	.	many
CASSQVGQGTDTQYF	TGCGCCAGCAGCCAAGTGGGACAGGGAACAGATACGCAGTATTTT	TRBV4-1	TRBJ2-3	TRBD1	few